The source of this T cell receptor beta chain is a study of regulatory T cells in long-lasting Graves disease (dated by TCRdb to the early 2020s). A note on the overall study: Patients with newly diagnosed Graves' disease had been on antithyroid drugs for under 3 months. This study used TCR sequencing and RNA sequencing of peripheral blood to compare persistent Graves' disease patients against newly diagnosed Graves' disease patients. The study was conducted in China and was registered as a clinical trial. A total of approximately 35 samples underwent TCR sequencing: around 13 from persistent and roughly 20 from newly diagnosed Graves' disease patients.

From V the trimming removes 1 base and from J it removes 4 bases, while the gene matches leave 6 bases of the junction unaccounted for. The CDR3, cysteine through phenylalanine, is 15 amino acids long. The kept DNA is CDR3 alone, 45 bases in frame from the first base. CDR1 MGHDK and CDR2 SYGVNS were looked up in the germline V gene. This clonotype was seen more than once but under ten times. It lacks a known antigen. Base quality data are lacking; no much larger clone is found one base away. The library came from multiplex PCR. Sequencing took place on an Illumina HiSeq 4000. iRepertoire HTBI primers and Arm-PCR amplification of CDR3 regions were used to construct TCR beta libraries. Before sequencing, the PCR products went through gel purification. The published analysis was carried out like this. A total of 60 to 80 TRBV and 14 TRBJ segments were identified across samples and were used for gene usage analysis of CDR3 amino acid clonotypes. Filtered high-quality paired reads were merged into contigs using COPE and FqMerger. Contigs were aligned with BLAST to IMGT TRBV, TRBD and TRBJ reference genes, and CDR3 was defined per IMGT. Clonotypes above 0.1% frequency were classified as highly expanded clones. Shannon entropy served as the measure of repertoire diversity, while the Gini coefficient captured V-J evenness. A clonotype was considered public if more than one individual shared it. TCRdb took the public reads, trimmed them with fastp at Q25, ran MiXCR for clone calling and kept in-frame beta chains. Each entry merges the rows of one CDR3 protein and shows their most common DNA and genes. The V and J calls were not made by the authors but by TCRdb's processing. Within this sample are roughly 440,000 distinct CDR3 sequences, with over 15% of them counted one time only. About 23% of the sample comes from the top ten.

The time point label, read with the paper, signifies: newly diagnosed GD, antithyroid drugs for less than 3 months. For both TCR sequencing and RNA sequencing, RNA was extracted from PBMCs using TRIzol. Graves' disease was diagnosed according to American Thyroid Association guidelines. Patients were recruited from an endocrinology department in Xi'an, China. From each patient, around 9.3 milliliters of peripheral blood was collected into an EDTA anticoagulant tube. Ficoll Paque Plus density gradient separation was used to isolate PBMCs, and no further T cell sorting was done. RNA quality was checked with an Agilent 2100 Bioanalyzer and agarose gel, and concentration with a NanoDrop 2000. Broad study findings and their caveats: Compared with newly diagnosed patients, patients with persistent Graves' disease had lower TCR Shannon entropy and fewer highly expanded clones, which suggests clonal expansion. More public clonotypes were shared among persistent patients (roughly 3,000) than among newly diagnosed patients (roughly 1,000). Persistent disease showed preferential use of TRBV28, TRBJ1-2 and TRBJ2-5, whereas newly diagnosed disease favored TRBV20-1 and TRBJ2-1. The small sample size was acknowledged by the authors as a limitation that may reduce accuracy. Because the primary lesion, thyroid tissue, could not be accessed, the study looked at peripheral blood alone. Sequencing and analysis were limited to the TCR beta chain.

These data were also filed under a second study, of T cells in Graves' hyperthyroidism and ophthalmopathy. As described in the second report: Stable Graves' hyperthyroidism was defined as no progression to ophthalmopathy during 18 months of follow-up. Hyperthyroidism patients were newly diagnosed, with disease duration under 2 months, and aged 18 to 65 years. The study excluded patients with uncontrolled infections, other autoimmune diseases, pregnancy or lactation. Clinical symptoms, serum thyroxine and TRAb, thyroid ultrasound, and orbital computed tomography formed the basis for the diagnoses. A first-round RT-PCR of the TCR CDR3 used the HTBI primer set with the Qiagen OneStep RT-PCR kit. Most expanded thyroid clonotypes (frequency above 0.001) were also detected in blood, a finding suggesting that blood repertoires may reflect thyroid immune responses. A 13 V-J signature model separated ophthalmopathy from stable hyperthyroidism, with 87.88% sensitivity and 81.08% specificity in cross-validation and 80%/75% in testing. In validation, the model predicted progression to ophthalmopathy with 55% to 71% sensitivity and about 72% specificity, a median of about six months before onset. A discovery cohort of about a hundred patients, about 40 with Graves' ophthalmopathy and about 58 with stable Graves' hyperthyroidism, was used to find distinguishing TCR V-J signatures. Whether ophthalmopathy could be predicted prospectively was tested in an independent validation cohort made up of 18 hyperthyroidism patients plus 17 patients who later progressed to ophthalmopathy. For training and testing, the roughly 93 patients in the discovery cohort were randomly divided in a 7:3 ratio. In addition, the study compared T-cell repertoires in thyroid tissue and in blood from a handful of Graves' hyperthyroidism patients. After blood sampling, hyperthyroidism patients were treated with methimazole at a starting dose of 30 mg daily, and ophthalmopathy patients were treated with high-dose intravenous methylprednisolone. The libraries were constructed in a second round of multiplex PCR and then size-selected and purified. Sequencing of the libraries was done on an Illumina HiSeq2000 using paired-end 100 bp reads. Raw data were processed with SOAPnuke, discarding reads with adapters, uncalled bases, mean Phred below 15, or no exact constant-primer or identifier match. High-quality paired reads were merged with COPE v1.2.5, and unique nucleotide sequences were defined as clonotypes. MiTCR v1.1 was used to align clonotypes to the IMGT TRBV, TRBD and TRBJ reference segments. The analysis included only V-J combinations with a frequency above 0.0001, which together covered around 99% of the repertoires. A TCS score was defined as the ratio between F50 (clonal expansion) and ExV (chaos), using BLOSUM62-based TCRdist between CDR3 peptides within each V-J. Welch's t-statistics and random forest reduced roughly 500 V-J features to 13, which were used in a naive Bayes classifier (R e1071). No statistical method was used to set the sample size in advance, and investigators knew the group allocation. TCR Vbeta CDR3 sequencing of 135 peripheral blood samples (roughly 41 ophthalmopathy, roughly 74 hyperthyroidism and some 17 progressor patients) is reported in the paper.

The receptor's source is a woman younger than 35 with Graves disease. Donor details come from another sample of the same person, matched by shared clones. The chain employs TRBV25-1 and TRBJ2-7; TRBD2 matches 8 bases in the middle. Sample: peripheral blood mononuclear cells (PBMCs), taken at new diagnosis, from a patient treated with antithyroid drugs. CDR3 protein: CASSEFVAGTYEQYF. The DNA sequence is TGTGCCAGCAGTGAATTTGTAGCGGGGACTTACGAGCAGTACTTC.